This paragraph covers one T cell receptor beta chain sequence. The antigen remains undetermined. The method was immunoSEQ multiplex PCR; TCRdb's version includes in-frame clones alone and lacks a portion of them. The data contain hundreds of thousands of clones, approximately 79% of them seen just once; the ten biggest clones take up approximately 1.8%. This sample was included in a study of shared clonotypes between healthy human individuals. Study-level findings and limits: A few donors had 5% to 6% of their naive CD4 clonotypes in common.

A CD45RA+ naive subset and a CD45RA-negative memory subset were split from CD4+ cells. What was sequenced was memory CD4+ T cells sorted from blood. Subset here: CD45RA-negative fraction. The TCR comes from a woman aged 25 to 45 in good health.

This CDR3 is CASSYGQGRETQYF. In DNA form, the CDR3 reads TGTGCCAGCAGTTACGGTCAGGGTAGGGAGACCCAGTACTTC. The chain couples TRBV6-6 to TRBJ2-5; tentatively, D is TRBD1 (5 bases). Between the trimmed V and J ends, which lost 2 bases and 5 bases, there was a span of 12 bases. Germline V CDR1 and CDR2: MNHNY, SVGAGI (reference sequence). The CDR3 extends over 14 amino acids.